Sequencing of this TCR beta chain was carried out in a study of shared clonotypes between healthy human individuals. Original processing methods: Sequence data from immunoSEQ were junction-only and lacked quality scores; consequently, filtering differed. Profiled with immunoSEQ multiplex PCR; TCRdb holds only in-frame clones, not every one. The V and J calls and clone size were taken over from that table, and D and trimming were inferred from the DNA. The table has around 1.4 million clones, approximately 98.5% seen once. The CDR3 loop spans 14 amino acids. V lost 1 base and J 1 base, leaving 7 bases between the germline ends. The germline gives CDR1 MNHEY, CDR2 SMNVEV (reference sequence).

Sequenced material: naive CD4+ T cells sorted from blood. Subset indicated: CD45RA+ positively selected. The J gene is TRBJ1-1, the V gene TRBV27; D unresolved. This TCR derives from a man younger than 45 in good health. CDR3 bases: TGTGCCAGCAGTTTATGGGGAGCGAACACTGAAGCTTTCTTT. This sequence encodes CASSLWGANTEAFF.